This T cell receptor beta chain was identified in a study of cytomegalovirus exposure and HLA in healthy donors. V was cut by 6 bases and J by 8 bases, with 8 bases left in between. This CDR3 contains 11 residues. Germline assignment: CDR1 MNHNY and CDR2 SVGAGI (reference sequence). The PCR contained 60 Vbeta and 13 Jbeta primers. The method was immunoSEQ multiplex PCR; TCRdb's version includes in-frame clones alone and lacks a portion of them. The data hold about 210,000 clones, with roughly 86% observed a single time. The sequencing sample was made of PBMCs. The rearrangement uses TRBV6-6 and TRBJ2-1; D gene ambiguous. This TCR was sampled from a man aged 40-50 years in good health and CMV-seropositive. This CDR3 is CASSLSHEQFF. The DNA of the CDR3 is TGTGCCAGCAGCCTTTCTCATGAGCAGTTCTTC.